This entry is about one T cell receptor (beta chain). Its cognate antigen is unknown. This record belongs to a study of CD8 T cells in acute hepatitis C reinfection. Study information: CD8+ T cells recognizing the HCV NS3-1073 epitope were profiled acutely and after viral clearance.

Measured with immunoSEQ multiplex PCR; TCRdb has only the in-frame clones, and not every one. The sample holds tens of thousands of clones, 70% to 90% seen once. Findings and caveats of the study: Regardless of outcome, thirteen public clonotypes appeared, one using V04-02/J02-02.

Trimming stripped 1 base from V and 11 bases from J, with 14 bases between. There are 13 residues in the CDR3. CDR1 is SGHDN, CDR2 FVKESK, per germline. Time point defined: naive CD8 control sorted from an acute-time-point sample. The chain recombines TRBV14 with TRBJ1-1, with D possibly being TRBD1 (6 bases). Material: naive CD8+ T cells from PBMCs. The source is a woman under 30 who spontaneously cleared hepatitis C infection. The CDR3 nucleotides are TGTGCCAGCAGCCAAGGGGTGCAGGGGTTGGCTTTCTTT. Amino acids: CASSQGVQGLAFF. The full variable domain, completed using reference TRBV14 and TRBJ1-1, is EAGVTQFPSHSVIEKGQTVTLRCDPISGHDNLYWYRRVMGKEIKFLLHFVKESKQDESGMPNNRFLAERTGGTYSTLKVQPAELEDSGVYFCASSQGVQGLAFFGQGTRLTVV.